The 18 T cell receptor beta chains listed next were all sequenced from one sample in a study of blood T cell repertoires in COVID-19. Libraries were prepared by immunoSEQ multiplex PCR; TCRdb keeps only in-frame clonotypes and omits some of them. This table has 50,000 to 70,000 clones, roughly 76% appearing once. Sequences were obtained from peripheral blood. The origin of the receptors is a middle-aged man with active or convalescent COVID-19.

The CDR3 region has the DNA TGTGCCACCAGTGATTTCGACAGGAACTATGGCTACACCTTC. It codes for CATSDFDRNYGYTF. This sequence joins TRBV24-1 and TRBJ1-2; D is perhaps TRBD1 (6 bases). The V and J ends lost 1 base and 2 bases respectively, with 7 bases between them. Germline V lookup: CDR1 KGHDR, CDR2 SFDVKD. This CDR3 has 14 amino acids.

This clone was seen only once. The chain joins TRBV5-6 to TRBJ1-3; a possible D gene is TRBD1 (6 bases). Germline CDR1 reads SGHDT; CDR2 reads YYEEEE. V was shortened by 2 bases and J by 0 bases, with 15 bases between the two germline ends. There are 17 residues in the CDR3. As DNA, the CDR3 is TGTGCCAGCAGCTTAAGCCGGGACACATACTCTGGAAACACCATATATTTT. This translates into CASSLSRDTYSGNTIYF. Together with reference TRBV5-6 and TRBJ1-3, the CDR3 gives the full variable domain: DAGVTQSPTHLIKTRGQQVTLRCSPKSGHDTVSWYQQALGQGPQFIFQYYEEEERQRGNFPDRFSGHQFPNYSSELNVNALLLGDSALYLCASSLSRDTYSGNTIYFGEGSWLTVV.

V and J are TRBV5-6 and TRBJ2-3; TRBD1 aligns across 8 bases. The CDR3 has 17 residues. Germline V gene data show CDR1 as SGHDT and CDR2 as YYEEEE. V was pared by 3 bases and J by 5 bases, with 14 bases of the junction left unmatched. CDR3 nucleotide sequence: TGTGCCAGCAGCTCTTTCGGAAAGGACAGGGCGGGAGATACGCAGTATTTT. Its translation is CASSSFGKDRAGDTQYF.

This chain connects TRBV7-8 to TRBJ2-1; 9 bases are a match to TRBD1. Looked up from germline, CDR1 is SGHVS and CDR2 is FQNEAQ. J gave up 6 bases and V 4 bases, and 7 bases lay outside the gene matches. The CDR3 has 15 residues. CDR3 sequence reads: CASSSRQGGFNEQFF. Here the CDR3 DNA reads TGTGCCAGCAGCTCCCGACAGGGGGGGTTCAATGAGCAGTTCTTC.

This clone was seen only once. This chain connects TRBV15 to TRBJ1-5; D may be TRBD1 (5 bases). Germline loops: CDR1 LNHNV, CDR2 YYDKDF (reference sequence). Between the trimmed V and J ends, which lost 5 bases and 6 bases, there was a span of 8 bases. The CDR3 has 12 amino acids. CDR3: CATSRTFQPQHF. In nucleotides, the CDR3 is TGTGCCACCAGCCGGACATTTCAGCCCCAGCATTTT.

DNA of the CDR3: TGTGCCAGCAGCCACGGACTATCGGCGGGCGCAGATACGCAGTATTTT. Translation gives CASSHGLSAGADTQYF. J is TRBJ2-3 and V is TRBV11-3, with D perhaps matching TRBD2 (6 bases). The CDR3 runs 16 residues. CDR1 is SGHNT, CDR2 YENEEA, per germline. Between the trimmed V and J ends, which lost 5 bases and 4 bases, there was a span of 19 bases.

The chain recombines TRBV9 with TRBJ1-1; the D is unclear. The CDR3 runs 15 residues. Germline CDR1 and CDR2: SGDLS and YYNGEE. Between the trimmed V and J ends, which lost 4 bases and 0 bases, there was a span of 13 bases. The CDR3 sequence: CASSTPSGVNTEAFF. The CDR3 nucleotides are TGTGCCAGCAGCACTCCCTCCGGGGTGAACACTGAAGCTTTCTTT.

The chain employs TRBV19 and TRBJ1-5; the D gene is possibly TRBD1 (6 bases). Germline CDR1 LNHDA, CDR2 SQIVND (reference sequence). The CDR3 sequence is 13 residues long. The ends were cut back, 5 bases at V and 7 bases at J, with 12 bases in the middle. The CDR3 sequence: CASSFSGDQPQHF. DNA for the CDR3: TGTGCCAGTAGTTTTTCAGGGGACCAGCCCCAGCATTTT.

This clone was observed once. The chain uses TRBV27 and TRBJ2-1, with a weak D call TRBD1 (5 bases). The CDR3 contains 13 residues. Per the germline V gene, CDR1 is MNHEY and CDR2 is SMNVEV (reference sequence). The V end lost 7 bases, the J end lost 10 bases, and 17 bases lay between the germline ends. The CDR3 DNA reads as TGTGCCAGCAAAGGCCAGGGTTATTTCGAGCAGTTCTTC. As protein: CASKGQGYFEQFF.

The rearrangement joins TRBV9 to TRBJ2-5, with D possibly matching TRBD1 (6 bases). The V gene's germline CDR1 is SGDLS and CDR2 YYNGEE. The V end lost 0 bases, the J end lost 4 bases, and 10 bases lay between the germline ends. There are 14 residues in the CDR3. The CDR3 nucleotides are TGTGCCAGCAGCGTAGGTCAGGGGCGAGAGACCCAGTACTTC. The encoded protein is CASSVGQGRETQYF.

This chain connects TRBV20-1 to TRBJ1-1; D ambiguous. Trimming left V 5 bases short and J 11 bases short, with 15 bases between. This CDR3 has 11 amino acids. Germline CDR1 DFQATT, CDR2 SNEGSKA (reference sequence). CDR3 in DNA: TGCAGTGCTCCGCTAGGTCCCCGTGCTTTCTTT. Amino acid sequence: CSAPLGPRAFF.

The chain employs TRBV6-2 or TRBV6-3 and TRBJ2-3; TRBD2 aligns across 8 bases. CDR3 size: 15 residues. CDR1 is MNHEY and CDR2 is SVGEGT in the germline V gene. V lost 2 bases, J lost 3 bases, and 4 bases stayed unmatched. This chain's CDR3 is CASSYTSGRTDTQYF. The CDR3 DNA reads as TGTGCCAGCAGTTACACAAGCGGGAGAACAGATACGCAGTATTTT.

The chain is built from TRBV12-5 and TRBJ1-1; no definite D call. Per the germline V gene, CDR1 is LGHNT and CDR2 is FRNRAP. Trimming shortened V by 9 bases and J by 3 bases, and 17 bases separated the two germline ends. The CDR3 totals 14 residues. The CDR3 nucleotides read TGTGCTAGCAACCTCGGGGTGGCGGACACTGAAGCTTTCTTT. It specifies CASNLGVADTEAFF.

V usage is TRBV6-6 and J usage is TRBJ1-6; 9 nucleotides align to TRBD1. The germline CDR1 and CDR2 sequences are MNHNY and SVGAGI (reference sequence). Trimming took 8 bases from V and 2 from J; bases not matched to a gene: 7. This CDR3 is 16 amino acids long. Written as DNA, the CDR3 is TGTGCCAGCTGCCGGGACAGGGATACCTATAATTCACCCCTCCACTTT. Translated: CASCRDRDTYNSPLHF.

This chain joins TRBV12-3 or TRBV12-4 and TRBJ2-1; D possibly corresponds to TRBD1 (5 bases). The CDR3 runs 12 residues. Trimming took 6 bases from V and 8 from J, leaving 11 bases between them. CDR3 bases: TGTGCCAGCAGCTCTCAGGGCGATGAGCAGTTCTTC. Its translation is CASSSQGDEQFF.

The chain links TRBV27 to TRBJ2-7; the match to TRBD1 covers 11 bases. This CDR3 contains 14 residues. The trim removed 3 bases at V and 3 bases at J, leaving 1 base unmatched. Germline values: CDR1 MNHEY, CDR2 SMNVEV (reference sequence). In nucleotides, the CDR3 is TGTGCCAGCAGTTTCGGGACAGGGGGCTACGAGCAGTACTTC. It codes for CASSFGTGGYEQYF.

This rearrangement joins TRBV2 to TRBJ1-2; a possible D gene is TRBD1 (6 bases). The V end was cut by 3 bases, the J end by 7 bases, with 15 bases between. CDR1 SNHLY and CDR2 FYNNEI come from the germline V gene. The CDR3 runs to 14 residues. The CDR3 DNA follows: TGTGCCAGCAGTGAGGGGACAACTATTGGTGGCTACACCTTC. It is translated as CASSEGTTIGGYTF.

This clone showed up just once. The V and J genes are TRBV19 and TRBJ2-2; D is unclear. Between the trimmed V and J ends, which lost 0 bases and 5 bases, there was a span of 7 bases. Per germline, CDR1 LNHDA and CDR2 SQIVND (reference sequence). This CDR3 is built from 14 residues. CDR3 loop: CASSIERQTGELFF. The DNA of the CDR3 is TGTGCCAGTAGTATAGAGCGACAAACCGGGGAGCTGTTTTTT.